This T cell receptor beta chain was documented in a study of T cell changes during pregnancy in multiple sclerosis. Trimming took 4 bases from V and 1 from J, leaving 10 bases between them. Germline-derived CDR1 and CDR2 are SNHLY and FYNNEI. The CDR3 spans 14 residues. TCRdb's copy holds only in-frame clones and misses some; the assay was immunoSEQ multiplex PCR. Here the sample spans 60,000 to 70,000 clones, 91% being singletons. This specimen consisted of peripheral blood, obtained after pregnancy. The source is a female donor in good health, enrolled as a control in a pregnancy study. This sequence joins TRBV2 and TRBJ1-1, with D possibly being TRBD1 (5 bases). The CDR3 protein is CASSVGGKNTEAFF. DNA for the CDR3: TGTGCCAGCAGTGTGGGGGGGAAGAACACTGAAGCTTTCTTT.